Included here is one T cell receptor beta chain sequence, with context. No antigen is known for it. This sample stems from a study of blood T cells in healthy people across ages. Study results and caveats: With donor CMV status unknown, expanded clonotype changes were possibly confounded.

Germline loops: CDR1 LGHDT, CDR2 YNNKEL (reference sequence). This CDR3 has 20 amino acids. V shed 0 bases and J 0 bases; nucleotides not matched to a gene: 15. Next came a second PCR, run for roughly 6 to 11 cycles, which used a sample-barcoded 5' primer along with a J-beta primer mix. TCRdb ran MiXCR on the 5' RACE reads and lists one entry per CDR3 protein. The sample consists of some 760,000 distinct CDR3 sequences, 25% of them appearing once. Another study also made use of these data, one on T cells of mothers and their children. This second study says: The TCR beta CDR3 read count exceeded 10 million for each mother and was around 3.1 million for each child. No clones detected were persistent microchimeric T cell clones.

The origin of this receptor is a boy aged 10-17 years in good health. The chain joins TRBV3-1 to TRBJ2-3; TRBD2 aligns across 7 bases. Material for sequencing was blood. CDR3 bases: TGTGCCAGCAGCCAAGATCGTCCCCGACTAGCTTCCTCTAGCACAGATACGCAGTATTTT. This encodes CASSQDRPRLASSSTDTQYF.